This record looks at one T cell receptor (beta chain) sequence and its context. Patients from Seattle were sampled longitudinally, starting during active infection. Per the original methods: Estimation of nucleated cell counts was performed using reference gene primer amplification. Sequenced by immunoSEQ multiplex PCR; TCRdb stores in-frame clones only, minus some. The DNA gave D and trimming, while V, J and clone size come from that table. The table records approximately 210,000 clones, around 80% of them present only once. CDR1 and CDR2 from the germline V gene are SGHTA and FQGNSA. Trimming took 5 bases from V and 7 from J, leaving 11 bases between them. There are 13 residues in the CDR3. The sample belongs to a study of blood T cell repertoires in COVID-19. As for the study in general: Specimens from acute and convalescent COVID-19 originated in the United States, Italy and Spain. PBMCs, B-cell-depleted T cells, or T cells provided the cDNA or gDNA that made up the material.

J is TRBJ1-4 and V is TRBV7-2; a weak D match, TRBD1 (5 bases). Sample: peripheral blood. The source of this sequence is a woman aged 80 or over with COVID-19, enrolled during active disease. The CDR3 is CASSGLRGEKLFF. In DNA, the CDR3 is TGTGCCAGCAGCGGGCTAAGGGGTGAAAAACTGTTTTTT.